The 2 T cell receptor beta chains in this list originate from one sample, sequenced in a study of blood T cell repertoires in COVID-19. The assay was immunoSEQ multiplex PCR, and TCRdb's table has in-frame clones only and misses some. The repertoire holds over 300,000 clones, with roughly 85% as singletons. Sequencing was performed on PBMCs or T cells enriched from blood (not recorded which). These TCRs come from a man aged 30-40 years who had recovered from COVID-19.

Turning to this clone: An end of the junction does not agree with germline; a read error may underlie this. J is TRBJ1-1 and V is TRBV9; 9 bases match TRBD1. Germline loops: CDR1 SGDLS, CDR2 YYNGEE. The CDR3 covers 18 residues. The DNA for the CDR3 is TGTGCCTGCAGCGTAGCTGCCGGGACAGGGTACGGGAACACTGAAGCTTTCTTT. Translation: CACSVAAGTGYGNTEAFF.

V and J are TRBV2 and TRBJ2-2, with 8 bases fitting TRBD2. V dropped 5 bases and J dropped 5; count of bases not matched to a gene: 10. The CDR3 runs 16 residues. Germline-derived CDR1 and CDR2 are SNHLY and FYNNEI. The CDR3 here is CASSYYGGAGTGELFF. DNA of the CDR3: TGTGCCAGCAGTTATTACGGGGGGGCCGGAACCGGGGAGCTGTTTTTT. Full variable domain (missing parts from reference TRBV2 and TRBJ2-2): EPEVTQTPSHQVTQMGQEVILRCVPISNHLYFYWYRQILGQKVEFLVSFYNNEISEKSEIFDDQFSVERPDGSNFTLKIRSTKLEDSAMYFCASSYYGGAGTGELFFGEGSRLTVL.